Below are 19 T cell receptor beta chains sequenced from a single sample in a study of lymphopenia after photon versus proton radiotherapy. Data came from immunoSEQ multiplex PCR; TCRdb stores just in-frame clones and leaves some out. The sample lists approximately 70,000 clones, approximately 86% seen once, with about 13% in the top ten. Sample: peripheral blood, taken from a patient treated with proton-based radiotherapy. The receptors come from an elderly man with esophageal cancer.

This chain uses TRBV7-2 with TRBJ2-7; no firm D call. CDR1 SGHTA and CDR2 FQGNSA come from the germline V gene. This CDR3 region has 15 residues. Between the trimmed V and J ends, which lost 4 bases and 1 base, there was a span of 14 bases. CDR3 residues: CASSSIPEASYEQYF. The CDR3 nucleotides are TGTGCCAGCAGCTCTATTCCGGAAGCATCCTACGAGCAGTACTTC.

This sequence joins TRBV7-9 and TRBJ2-5; no clear D. This CDR3 is 13 amino acids long. The V gene's germline CDR1 is SEHNR and CDR2 FQNEAQ (reference sequence). V was clipped by 2 bases and J by 2 bases, with 6 bases between them. This CDR3 reads CASSLLDQETQYF. CDR3 DNA: TGTGCCAGCAGCTTACTGGATCAAGAGACCCAGTACTTC.

The J gene is TRBJ2-3, the V gene TRBV7-2, with 7 bases aligning to TRBD2. CDR3 length equals 14 residues. Germline assignment: CDR1 SGHTA and CDR2 FQGNSA. The J segment lost 4 bases and the V segment lost 0 bases, leaving 1 base of the junction unmatched. In nucleotides, the CDR3 is TGTGCCAGCAGCTTAGCGCGGGGGTCAGATACGCAGTATTTT. Protein product: CASSLARGSDTQYF. The whole variable domain, filled in from reference TRBV7-2 and TRBJ2-3, reads GAGVSQSPSNKVTEKGKDVELRCDPISGHTALYWYRQSLGQGLEFLIYFQGNSAPDKSGLPSDRFSAERTGGSVSTLTIQRTQQEDSAVYLCASSLARGSDTQYFGPGTRLTVL.

In its sample, this clone was seen a few times. This sequence joins TRBV10-3 and TRBJ2-7; D remains unclear. The CDR3 is made up of 17 amino acids. From germline, CDR1 is ENHRY and CDR2 SYGVKD. Trimming took off 0 bases at V and 2 bases at J, with 17 bases between the two ends. This chain's CDR3 is CAISESTFLDVTYEQYF. The DNA for the CDR3 is TGTGCCATCAGTGAGTCGACGTTTTTAGACGTAACCTACGAGCAGTACTTC.

This clone occurred a few times. The V and J genes are TRBV29-1 and TRBJ2-1, with a tentative D call TRBD2 (6 bases). Trimming pared 3 bases from V and 6 bases from J, leaving 12 bases between. CDR1 is SQVTM and CDR2 is ANQGSEA in the germline V gene. The CDR3 has 13 residues. CDR3 loop: CSVDILGGNEQFF. CDR3 DNA sequence: TGCAGCGTTGATATCCTGGGGGGCAATGAGCAGTTCTTC.

The J gene is TRBJ1-1, the V gene TRBV6-6, with D hard to call. Looked up from germline, CDR1 is MNHNY and CDR2 is SVGAGI (reference sequence). The V end was cut by 0 bases, the J end by 1 base, with 12 bases between. This CDR3 has 16 residues. CDR3 sequence: CASSYSDYNWNTEAFF. CDR3 in DNA: TGTGCCAGCAGTTACTCGGACTACAACTGGAACACTGAAGCTTTCTTT.

The chain carries TRBV6-4 and TRBJ2-1; 15 nucleotides line up with TRBD2. Trimming at V came to 3 bases and at J to 7 bases, leaving 4 bases not matched to a gene. This CDR3 comprises 16 residues. Germline CDR1 MRHNA, CDR2 SNTAGT. The CDR3 here is CASSEDGTSGGNEQFF. The CDR3, as DNA: TGTGCCAGCAGTGAAGACGGGACTAGCGGGGGGAATGAGCAGTTCTTC.

Only a few counts were recorded for this clone. This rearrangement joins TRBV18 to TRBJ2-7; 12 positions agree with TRBD1. The CDR3 covers 13 residues. Trimming at V came to 6 bases and at J to 10 bases, leaving 7 bases not matched to a gene. Germline assignment: CDR1 KGHSH and CDR2 LQKENI. CDR3 DNA sequence: TGTGCCAGCTCTCCCGGGACAGGGGGCGAACAGTACTTC. This sequence encodes CASSPGTGGEQYF.

V gene TRBV6-6 combines with J gene TRBJ2-2; no reliable D call. CDR1 and CDR2 from the germline V gene are MNHNY and SVGAGI (reference sequence). The CDR3 has 14 amino acids. V lost 6 bases and J lost 3, with 11 bases in between. CDR3 sequence (DNA): TGTGCCAGCAGGACTGCACGGGACACCGGGGAGCTGTTTTTT. Protein: CASRTARDTGELFF.

The chain links TRBV29-1 to TRBJ2-1, with D possibly TRBD1 on 5 matching bases. V lost 4 bases and J 2 bases, leaving 12 bases between the germline ends. The CDR3 totals 14 residues. Per the germline V gene, CDR1 is SQVTM and CDR2 is ANQGSEA. The CDR3 reads CSVVRAPTYNEQFF. CDR3 DNA: TGCAGCGTTGTCAGGGCTCCTACCTACAATGAGCAGTTCTTC.

This chain joins TRBV4-3 and TRBJ2-7; 9 positions match TRBD2. CDR3 length equals 17 residues. Germline lookup yields CDR1 LGHNA and CDR2 YSLEER. The V and J ends lost 1 base and 4 bases, in that order; junction bases with no gene match: 11. CDR3 DNA sequence: TGCGCCAGCAGCCAAGCGGGGGGTAGCGGGAGTACTTACGAGCAGTACTTC. It encodes CASSQAGGSGSTYEQYF.

This rearrangement joins TRBV5-1 to TRBJ2-7, with D possibly being TRBD2 (7 bases). Germline CDR1 and CDR2: SGHRS and YFSETQ. The CDR3 contains 14 residues. Trimming cost V 5 bases and J 2 bases, with 14 bases left between them. This CDR3 reads CASRPPGGTYEQYF. The CDR3 nucleotides are TGCGCCAGCAGGCCGCCGGGGGGCACCTACGAGCAGTACTTC.

The rearrangement uses TRBV6-6 and TRBJ2-5; 9 bases fit TRBD1. The CDR3 is made up of 15 amino acids. Germline lookup yields CDR1 MNHNY and CDR2 SVGAGI (reference sequence). V shed 0 bases, J shed 4 bases, and the junction held 3 bases outside the gene matches. The CDR3 DNA follows: TGTGCCAGCAGTTACTCGGGACAGGGCGGAGAGACCCAGTACTTC. The encoded protein is CASSYSGQGGETQYF.

Only a few counts were recorded for this clone. V usage is TRBV5-1 and J usage is TRBJ1-6; possible D gene TRBD1, 6 bases. Trimming took 4 bases from V and 5 from J, leaving 10 bases between them. The CDR3 is made up of 14 amino acids. The germline V gene has CDR1 SGHRS and CDR2 YFSETQ. CDR3 sequence reads: CASSLDSDNSPLHF. The CDR3 DNA follows: TGCGCCAGCAGCCTGGACAGTGATAATTCACCCCTCCACTTT.

V is TRBV9 and J is TRBJ2-5; 10 bases map to TRBD2. After removal of 0 bases from V and 4 bases from J, the junction contained 9 bases not matched to a gene. The germline gives CDR1 SGDLS, CDR2 YYNGEE. The CDR3 has 17 residues. The DNA for the CDR3 is TGTGCCAGCAGCGTAGGTGCTAGCGGGAGTTTAGGAGAGACCCAGTACTTC. This translates into CASSVGASGSLGETQYF.

The chain links TRBV30 to TRBJ1-2; D is unclear. The V and J ends lost 8 bases and 1 base respectively, with 11 bases between them. Germline CDR1 reads GTSNPN; CDR2 reads SVGIG (reference sequence). This CDR3 spans 12 amino acids. CDR3 nucleotide sequence: TGTGCCCTGGCAGCAGTTAACTATGGCTACACCTTC. Its translation: CALAAVNYGYTF.

In this sample, this clone turned up once. This chain connects TRBV5-1 to TRBJ2-1; TRBD1 matches 10 bases. The V segment lost 2 bases and the J segment 14 bases; nucleotides outside the gene matches: 7. Germline V gives CDR1 SGHRS, CDR2 YFSETQ. The CDR3 length is 13 residues. CDR3 residues: CASSFLGQGTEFF. CDR3 DNA sequence: TGCGCCAGCAGCTTTCTGGGACAGGGGACCGAGTTCTTC.

The chain employs TRBV9 and TRBJ1-3, with D perhaps TRBD1 (5 bases). Trimming removed 0 bases from V and 0 bases from J, with 10 bases in between. Germline V gene data show CDR1 as SGDLS and CDR2 as YYNGEE. This CDR3 comprises 16 residues. The CDR3 coding sequence is TGTGCCAGCAGCGTAGAGGGACCCAACTCTGGAAACACCATATATTTT. It codes for CASSVEGPNSGNTIYF.

V is TRBV10-1 and J is TRBJ2-1, with 7 bases identical to TRBD2. The germline gives CDR1 WNHNN, CDR2 SYGVQD (reference sequence). The CDR3 has 13 residues. The trim removed 7 bases at V and 5 bases at J, leaving 5 bases unmatched. CDR3 protein: CASKRDLDNEQFF. Written as DNA, the CDR3 is TGCGCCAGCAAGCGGGACCTCGACAATGAGCAGTTCTTC.